This T cell receptor (beta chain) was retrieved from a study of early T cells in non-severe SARS-CoV-2 infection. About the research overall: Sequencing used unsorted whole-blood bulk RNA, so chains lack pairing. Study outcomes and limitations: In VDJdb matching, anti-spike CD8 responses were favored while private and CD4 specificities went missing.

Trimming took 0 bases from V and 0 from J, leaving 9 bases between them. Germline-derived CDR1 and CDR2 are LGHNA and YSLEER. This CDR3 contains 15 residues. Molecules of cDNA were individually given unique molecular identifiers that were attached to them. TCRdb reprocessed the 5' RACE reads via MiXCR and lists one record per CDR3 protein. In the table there are about 52,000 distinct CDR3 sequences, 11% of which are singletons. About this clonotype itself: What it binds is not known.

This sequence originates from an adult who was a healthcare worker with PCR-confirmed SARS-CoV-2 infection or an uninfected control (not recorded which). The chain is built from TRBV4-3 and TRBJ2-7, with D unclear. Sequenced material: whole blood. CDR3 sequence: CASSQDSSSSYEQYF. The CDR3 nucleotides are TGCGCCAGCAGCCAAGATAGTTCCAGCTCCTACGAGCAGTACTTC.